These 24 T cell receptor beta chains came from one sample sequenced in a study of blood T cell repertoires in COVID-19. Data came from immunoSEQ multiplex PCR; TCRdb stores just in-frame clones and leaves some out. The sample consists of around 200,000 clones, under 80% of them appearing once. Source material: peripheral blood. These receptors originate from a woman aged 45-65 years with acute or convalescent COVID-19.

This clone was found once. The chain combines TRBV2 with TRBJ1-2; 8 bases are a match to TRBD1. The V gene end was trimmed by 6 bases and the J gene end by 4 bases; junction bases not matched to a gene: 7. The CDR3 extends over 14 amino acids. The germline CDR1 and CDR2 sequences are SNHLY and FYNNEI. The CDR3 DNA sequence: TGTGCCAGCAGCAGGACAGGGCCCTCCTATGGCTACACCTTC. Translating gives CASSRTGPSYGYTF.

The chain links TRBV5-1 to TRBJ2-1; D gene ambiguous. The CDR3 runs 15 residues. Trimming took 0 bases from V and 4 from J, leaving 11 bases between them. CDR1 and CDR2 from the germline V gene are SGHRS and YFSETQ. CDR3 loop: CASSLGGYKYNEQFF. CDR3 DNA sequence: TGCGCCAGCAGCTTGGGCGGATACAAATACAATGAGCAGTTCTTC.

V and J are TRBV18 and TRBJ1-3, with D uncertain. CDR3 length equals 15 residues. Germline assignment: CDR1 KGHSH and CDR2 LQKENI. V was shortened by 6 bases and J by 4 bases, with 16 bases between the two germline ends. The CDR3, as DNA: TGTGCCAGCTCCCCGATGTCAGGCACGGGAAACACCATATATTTT. Translating it yields CASSPMSGTGNTIYF.

This clone was recorded a few times. The V gene is TRBV4-1, the J gene TRBJ2-7; a weak D match, TRBD1 (6 bases). Germline assignment: CDR1 MGHRA and CDR2 YSYEKL. Trimming shortened V by 0 bases and J by 5 bases, and 17 bases separated the two germline ends. CDR3 length: 16 amino acids. CDR3 coding DNA: TGCGCCAGCAGCCAAGATCGAAGCAGGGGTTTCGACGAGCAGTACTTC. This sequence encodes CASSQDRSRGFDEQYF.

The gene calls are TRBV25-1 and TRBJ2-1, with 7 bases identical to TRBD1. Per germline, CDR1 MGHDK and CDR2 SYGVNS. CDR3 length equals 13 residues. V dropped 8 bases and J dropped 0; count of bases not matched to a gene: 1. The CDR3 is CASRDSSYNEQFF. The CDR3 bases are TGTGCCAGCCGGGACAGCTCCTACAATGAGCAGTTCTTC.

CDR3 region: CASSRSWGGGIGEQYF. CDR3 coding DNA: TGTGCCAGCAGTAGGAGCTGGGGCGGAGGGATAGGGGAGCAGTACTTC. The chain employs TRBV27 and TRBJ2-7, with a tentative D call TRBD2 (6 bases). Trimming removed 5 bases at V and 7 bases at J, with 24 bases between. The germline gives CDR1 MNHEY, CDR2 SMNVEV (reference sequence). The CDR3 spans 16 residues.

The genes are TRBV5-6 and TRBJ1-2; D is ambiguous. Germline CDR1 reads SGHDT; CDR2 reads YYEEEE. The CDR3 extends over 14 amino acids. Trimming took off 4 bases at V and 0 bases at J, with 10 bases between the two ends. The CDR3 here is CASSARQSNYGYTF. The CDR3 DNA reads as TGTGCCAGCAGCGCGCGACAATCTAACTATGGCTACACCTTC.

The chain has TRBV6-1 and TRBJ1-3, with a possible D match to TRBD1 (5 bases). Germline V lookup: CDR1 MNHNS, CDR2 SASEGT. This CDR3 contains 15 residues. Trimming pared 3 bases from V and 1 base from J, leaving 10 bases between. Here the CDR3 reads CASSEIGVSGNTIYF. DNA of the CDR3: TGTGCCAGCAGTGAGATAGGGGTTTCTGGAAACACCATATATTTT.

V usage is TRBV28 and J usage is TRBJ2-7; D perhaps matches TRBD1 (7 bases). This CDR3 comprises 17 residues. In germline, CDR1 is MDHEN, CDR2 SYDVKM. The V and J ends lost 2 bases and 3 bases respectively, with 20 bases between them. The CDR3 here is CASSLQGVGGAHYEQYF. The DNA of the CDR3 is TGTGCCAGCAGTTTACAGGGGGTCGGAGGGGCACACTACGAGCAGTACTTC.

V and J are TRBV18 and TRBJ2-7; 8 bases align to TRBD1. There are 14 residues in the CDR3. Germline values: CDR1 KGHSH, CDR2 LQKENI. The V and J ends lost 2 bases and 5 bases, in that order; junction bases with no gene match: 5. The CDR3: CASSPRQGANEQYF. The CDR3 DNA reads TGTGCCAGCTCACCAAGGCAGGGGGCGAACGAGCAGTACTTC.

The rearrangement joins TRBV5-6 to TRBJ1-2; 7 bases match TRBD1. Per germline, CDR1 SGHDT and CDR2 YYEEEE. J was trimmed by 3 bases and V by 5 bases; bases with no gene match: 7. This CDR3 contains 14 residues. CDR3 sequence reads: CASRQTGYDYGYTF. CDR3 coding DNA: TGTGCCAGCAGGCAGACAGGGTATGACTATGGCTACACCTTC.

The rearrangement uses TRBV2 and TRBJ2-7; 7 bases are shared with TRBD1. Germline CDR1 and CDR2: SNHLY and FYNNEI. Trimming removed 4 bases from V and 6 bases from J; junction bases left unmatched: 9. The CDR3 covers 14 residues. CDR3 DNA: TGTGCCAGCAGTGTTACAGGGGCCTCCCCCGAGCAGTACTTC. This gives the protein CASSVTGASPEQYF. Together with reference TRBV2 and TRBJ2-7, the CDR3 gives the full variable domain: EPEVTQTPSHQVTQMGQEVILRCVPISNHLYFYWYRQILGQKVEFLVSFYNNEISEKSEIFDDQFSVERPDGSNFTLKIRSTKLEDSAMYFCASSVTGASPEQYFGPGTRLTVT.

This clone was seen a handful of times. The chain carries TRBV30 and TRBJ2-3; TRBD1 matches 7 bases. The germline gives CDR1 GTSNPN, CDR2 SVGIG (reference sequence). V was pared by 3 bases and J by 4 bases, with 7 bases of the junction left unmatched. The CDR3 sequence is 14 residues long. CDR3 protein: CAWSLTGVADTQYF. The DNA of the CDR3 is TGTGCCTGGAGCCTAACAGGGGTTGCAGATACGCAGTATTTT.

The chain carries TRBV28 and TRBJ2-4; 7 nucleotides match TRBD1. Germline V gene data show CDR1 as MDHEN and CDR2 as SYDVKM. The ends lost 5 bases at V and 9 bases at J; junction bases unmatched: 7. The CDR3 length is 13 residues. In nucleotides, the CDR3 is TGTGCCAGCAGTAAGACAGGGATGGGCATTCAGTACTTC. Amino acid sequence: CASSKTGMGIQYF.

The chain recombines TRBV11-3 with TRBJ2-5, with TRBD2 matching 7 bases. Germline V gene lookup returns CDR1 SGHNT and CDR2 YENEEA. With 8 bases clipped from V and 1 base from J, the junction kept 4 bases outside the gene matches. This CDR3 has 13 residues. The CDR3 sequence is CASGWGGQETQYF. The CDR3 bases are TGTGCCAGCGGATGGGGGGGCCAAGAGACCCAGTACTTC.

The count of this clone is one. This sequence joins TRBV11-3 and TRBJ1-3; D call uncertain. V was pared by 1 base and J by 4 bases, with 11 bases between. The germline V gene encodes CDR1 SGHNT and CDR2 YENEEA. This CDR3 is built from 15 residues. The CDR3 is CASSLGDTPGNTIYF. DNA for the CDR3: TGTGCCAGCAGCTTAGGAGACACACCCGGAAACACCATATATTTT. Complete variable domain (other parts from reference TRBV11-3 and TRBJ1-3): EAGVVQSPRYKIIEKKQPVAFWCNPISGHNTLYWYLQNLGQGPELLIRYENEEAVDDSQLPKDRFSAERLKGVDSTLKIQPAELGDSAVYLCASSLGDTPGNTIYFGEGSWLTVV.

The chain is built from TRBV27 and TRBJ2-7; TRBD1 aligns across 9 bases. CDR1 is MNHEY and CDR2 is SMNVEV in the germline V gene (reference sequence). The V and J ends lost 4 bases and 5 bases, in that order; junction bases with no gene match: 15. There are 17 residues in the CDR3. The CDR3 coding sequence is TGTGCCAGCAGTTCGCTTTCCGGGACAGGGTTAACCCACGAGCAGTACTTC. Residues: CASSSLSGTGLTHEQYF.

This chain connects TRBV5-4 to TRBJ2-1; D gene unclear. The CDR3 totals 14 residues. V was clipped by 4 bases and J by 7 bases, with 15 bases between them. From germline, CDR1 is SGHNT and CDR2 YYREEE (reference sequence). The CDR3 here is CASSQYSLRNEQFF. CDR3 DNA: TGTGCCAGCAGCCAATACTCCCTTCGGAATGAGCAGTTCTTC.

The gene calls are TRBV18 and TRBJ2-3, with 9 bases lining up with TRBD1. The trim removed 6 bases at V and 1 base at J, leaving 8 bases unmatched. The CDR3 loop spans 16 amino acids. Germline CDR1 KGHSH, CDR2 LQKENI. CDR3 in amino acids: CASSPKQGAGTDTQYF. In DNA, the CDR3 is TGTGCCAGCTCTCCCAAACAGGGGGCCGGCACAGATACGCAGTATTTT.

The V gene is TRBV19, the J gene TRBJ1-2, with no clear D. Trimming cost V 7 bases and J 0 bases, with 12 bases left between them. The CDR3 runs 14 residues. Germline V gene lookup returns CDR1 LNHDA and CDR2 SQIVND (reference sequence). DNA for the CDR3: TGTGCCAGTATATCGCCTAGATCTAACTATGGCTACACCTTC. It yields the protein CASISPRSNYGYTF.

The chain combines TRBV10-1 with TRBJ1-1; TRBD1 might be the D (5 bases). This CDR3 is 14 amino acids long. V was cut by 0 bases and J by 11 bases, with 16 bases left in between. Germline lookup yields CDR1 WNHNN and CDR2 SYGVQD (reference sequence). CDR3 loop: CASSESTARARAFF. CDR3 coding DNA: TGCGCCAGCAGTGAGTCGACAGCCCGAGCGCGGGCTTTCTTT.

This chain links TRBV4-2 with TRBJ2-7; D remains unclear. Germline V lookup: CDR1 LGHNA, CDR2 YNFKEQ. V lost 4 bases and J 0 bases, leaving 7 bases between the germline ends. This CDR3 has 13 amino acids. CDR3 protein: CASSPESSYEQYF. For the CDR3, the DNA is TGTGCCAGCAGCCCCGAGAGCTCCTACGAGCAGTACTTC.

This clone has just one count. The CDR3 DNA is TGTGCCAGCCTTCCAAGCCCACTGCGGAATTTGGGAAACACCATATATTTT. This gives the protein CASLPSPLRNLGNTIYF. The V call is TRBV28, the J call TRBJ1-3; D is unresolved. V dropped 8 bases and J dropped 4 bases, with 24 bases sitting between them. Germline V gene lookup returns CDR1 MDHEN and CDR2 SYDVKM. The CDR3 has 17 amino acids.

This rearrangement joins TRBV5-4 to TRBJ1-2, with 7 bases that match TRBD1. The CDR3 contains 15 residues. Trimming removed 4 bases from V and 3 bases from J; junction bases left unmatched: 9. CDR1 SGHNT and CDR2 YYREEE come from the germline V gene (reference sequence). This chain's CDR3 is CASSPTGSGDYGYTF. For the CDR3, the DNA is TGTGCCAGCAGCCCGACAGGGTCGGGCGACTATGGCTACACCTTC.